This T cell receptor (beta chain) is from a study of cytomegalovirus exposure and HLA in healthy donors. Study-level points and caveats: Researchers counted around 180 TCR beta chains as cytomegalovirus-associated.

Note on this clone: Antigen specificity is unknown.

A multiplex PCR was run with 60 Vbeta primers and 13 Jbeta primers. Data came from immunoSEQ multiplex PCR; TCRdb stores just in-frame clones and leaves some out. Of approximately 150,000 clones in the sample, around four fifths were seen once. The CDR3 length is 12 residues. Trimming stripped 3 bases from V and 1 base from J, with 4 bases between. Germline-derived CDR1 and CDR2 are SGHDT and YYEEEE. This TCR was recovered from a man aged 30 to 45 in good health and CMV-seronegative. This chain links TRBV5-6 with TRBJ1-2, with unresolved D. The sample comprised PBMCs. The CDR3 DNA reads as TGTGCCAGCAGCTCGGTTAACTATGGCTACACCTTC. Translated, it gives CASSSVNYGYTF.